The rows below give T cell receptor beta chains drawn from one sample of a study of T cell repertoires in cytomegalovirus infection. TCRdb itself ran the reads through MiXCR, one entry per CDR3 protein. The repertoire holds 310,000 or so distinct CDR3 sequences, with 25% as singletons. Their antigens are not known. The sequenced sample was cultured PBMCs, obtained from culture after CMV antigen stimulation. The receptor set was obtained from a human donor in good health (CMV status not recorded). Some clones in this sample may be carry-over from other donors' samples. The CDR3 runs from the conserved cysteine through the conserved F or W. The D gene is left open where the match is weak. Clone size, where shown, is once, few, many, or a class for clones that have expanded.

length: 16; V: TRBV9; size: NA; D: NA; J: TRBJ2-2; CDR3: CASTPRGRENTGELFF; DNA: TGTGCCAGCACCCCCCGAGGGCGGGAAAACACCGGGGAGCTGTTTTTT
length: 16; V: TRBV5-6; size: NA; D: TRBD2; J: TRBJ2-1; CDR3: CASRSILAGGPVEQFF; DNA: TGTGCCAGCAGATCGATTTTAGCGGGAGGGCCGGTTGAGCAGTTCTTC
length: 16; V: TRBV4-3; size: few; D: NA; J: TRBJ2-1; CDR3: CASSQGGGSSYNEQFF; DNA: TGCGCCAGCAGCCAAGGTGGAGGAAGCTCCTACAATGAGCAGTTCTTC
length: 12; V: TRBV7-9; size: many; D: NA; J: TRBJ2-3; CDR3: CASSLSPDTQYF; DNA: TGTGCCAGCAGCTTAAGCCCAGATACGCAGTATTTT
length: 14; V: TRBV7-9; size: many; D: NA; J: TRBJ2-1; CDR3: CASSRDISPHEQFF; DNA: TGTGCCAGCAGCCGTGACATAAGTCCCCATGAGCAGTTCTTC
length: 14; V: TRBV18; size: NA; D: NA; J: TRBJ2-1; CDR3: CASSWNQGYNEQFF; DNA: TGTGCCAGCTCATGGAACCAGGGGTACAATGAGCAGTTCTTC
length: 14; V: TRBV7-2; size: NA; D: NA; J: TRBJ2-3; CDR3: CASSSGYRTDTQYF; DNA: TGTGCCAGCAGCTCCGGGTATCGCACAGATACGCAGTATTTT
length: 15; V: TRBV7-8; size: few; D: TRBD1; J: TRBJ2-5; CDR3: CASSPGGGRRETQYF; DNA: TGTGCCAGCAGCCCAGGGGGCGGGCGGCGGGAGACCCAGTACTTC
length: 17; V: TRBV5-6; size: NA; D: NA; J: TRBJ1-3; CDR3: CASSLSGHLNSGNTIYF; DNA: TGTGCCAGCAGCTTGTCCGGACACCTTAACTCTGGAAACACCATATATTTT
length: 15; V: TRBV19; size: NA; D: TRBD2; J: TRBJ2-7; CDR3: CASSPRTSGFYEQYF; DNA: TGTGCCAGTAGTCCGAGGACTAGCGGGTTTTACGAGCAGTACTTC
length: 16; V: TRBV4-1; size: NA; D: NA; J: TRBJ1-2; CDR3: CASSQDMVGGYYGYTF; DNA: TGCGCCAGCAGCCAAGATATGGTTGGGGGATACTATGGCTACACCTTC
length: 14; V: TRBV25-1; size: NA; D: NA; J: TRBJ1-1; CDR3: CASSENRRNTEAFF; DNA: TGTGCCAGCAGTGAGAACAGGCGGAACACTGAAGCTTTCTTT
length: 13; V: TRBV2; size: NA; D: NA; J: TRBJ1-2; CDR3: CASSEEEIYGYTF; DNA: TGTGCCAGCAGTGAAGAGGAAATCTATGGCTACACCTTC
length: 10; V: TRBV29-1; size: few; D: NA; J: TRBJ2-3; CDR3: CSVDGATQYF; DNA: TGCAGCGTTGACGGTGCTACGCAGTATTTT
length: 16; V: TRBV7-9; size: NA; D: TRBD2; J: TRBJ2-1; CDR3: CASNDPGLATYNEQFF; DNA: TGTGCCAGCAACGATCCGGGACTAGCGACCTACAATGAGCAGTTCTTC
length: 14; V: TRBV12-3/TRBV12-4; size: NA; D: TRBD1; J: TRBJ1-1; CDR3: CASSKGQRNTEAFF; DNA: TGTGCCAGCAGCAAGGGACAGCGGAACACTGAAGCTTTCTTT
length: 16; V: TRBV20-1; size: NA; D: NA; J: TRBJ1-4; CDR3: CSARDVTDPTNEKLFF; DNA: TGCAGTGCTAGAGATGTAACAGATCCAACTAATGAAAAACTGTTTTTT
length: 15; V: TRBV7-2; size: many; D: NA; J: TRBJ1-1; CDR3: CASSPPDGLNTEAFF; DNA: TGTGCCAGCAGCCCCCCGGATGGCTTGAACACTGAAGCTTTCTTT
length: 13; V: TRBV19; size: NA; D: NA; J: TRBJ2-1; CDR3: CASSMGRYNEQFF; DNA: TGTGCCAGTAGTATGGGCAGGTACAATGAGCAGTTCTTC
length: 14; V: TRBV27; size: few; D: NA; J: TRBJ2-7; CDR3: CASSFMGLLYEQYF; DNA: TGTGCCAGCAGTTTTATGGGACTCCTTTACGAGCAGTACTTC
length: 15; V: TRBV9; size: NA; D: NA; J: TRBJ2-4; CDR3: CASSVEPGLKNIQYF; DNA: TGTGCCAGCAGCGTAGAACCGGGACTCAAAAACATTCAGTACTTC
length: 15; V: TRBV19; size: few; D: NA; J: TRBJ1-2; CDR3: CASSGSDRRNYGYTF; DNA: TGTGCCAGTAGTGGGAGCGACAGGCGAAACTATGGCTACACCTTC
length: 14; V: TRBV7-9; size: NA; D: NA; J: TRBJ1-2; CDR3: CASNPPGGIGGYTF; DNA: TGTGCCAGCAACCCCCCCGGGGGTATTGGGGGCTACACCTTC
length: 18; V: TRBV23-1; size: NA; D: TRBD1; J: TRBJ1-5; CDR3: CASSQGTGGPYSNQPQHF; DNA: TGCGCCAGCAGTCAAGGGACAGGGGGACCTTATAGCAATCAGCCCCAGCATTTT
length: 14; V: TRBV7-2; size: many; D: TRBD1; J: TRBJ2-7; CDR3: CASSSTGGPYEQYF; DNA: TGTGCCAGCAGCTCCACAGGGGGCCCCTACGAGCAGTACTTC
length: 17; V: TRBV27; size: NA; D: TRBD2; J: TRBJ2-7; CDR3: CASSLKFGLAEQTEQYF; DNA: TGTGCCAGCAGTTTAAAGTTTGGACTAGCGGAACAGACCGAGCAGTACTTC
length: 13; V: TRBV19; size: few; D: NA; J: TRBJ1-3; CDR3: CASSPRAGNTIYF; DNA: TGTGCCAGTAGTCCTAGGGCTGGAAACACCATATATTTT
length: 12; V: TRBV5-4; size: NA; D: NA; J: TRBJ1-2; CDR3: CASSLDVGGYTF; DNA: TGTGCCAGCAGCTTGGACGTAGGGGGCTACACCTTC
length: 16; V: TRBV6-6; size: NA; D: TRBD2; J: TRBJ2-5; CDR3: CASSYSVGLAEETQYF; DNA: TGTGCCAGCAGTTACTCTGTGGGGCTAGCGGAAGAGACCCAGTACTTC
length: 19; V: TRBV6-5; size: many; D: NA; J: TRBJ2-5; CDR3: CASSYSMWSSWGIRETQYF; DNA: TGTGCCAGCAGTTACTCGATGTGGTCGTCCTGGGGTATCCGAGAGACCCAGTACTTC
length: 16; V: TRBV11-2; size: many; D: TRBD2; J: TRBJ2-5; CDR3: CASSPPTSGIRETQYF; DNA: TGTGCCAGCAGCCCCCCGACTAGCGGGATTCGGGAGACCCAGTACTTC
length: 13; V: TRBV7-6; size: NA; D: NA; J: TRBJ2-1; CDR3: CASSLLGGGQQFF; DNA: TGTGCCAGCAGCTTACTGGGGGGGGGGCAGCAGTTCTTC
length: 18; V: TRBV7-6; size: many; D: NA; J: TRBJ1-3; CDR3: CASSPQGTQGPSGNTIYF; DNA: TGTGCCAGCAGCCCCCAAGGGACCCAAGGCCCCTCTGGAAACACCATATATTTT
length: 14; V: TRBV5-6; size: once; D: NA; J: TRBJ2-1; CDR3: CASSLVSGRNEQFF; DNA: TGTGCCAGCAGCTTGGTTTCAGGGAGAAATGAGCAGTTCTTC
length: 11; V: TRBV19; size: few; D: NA; J: TRBJ2-1; CDR3: CASSMGVEQFF; DNA: TGTGCCAGTAGTATGGGAGTAGAGCAGTTCTTC
length: 15; V: TRBV20-1; size: NA; D: TRBD2; J: TRBJ2-4; CDR3: CSATLAGGSKNIQYF; DNA: TGCAGTGCTACTCTAGCGGGAGGATCGAAAAACATTCAGTACTTC
length: 15; V: TRBV7-2; size: many; D: TRBD2; J: TRBJ2-3; CDR3: CASSLVTSGRDTQYF; DNA: TGTGCCAGCAGCTTAGTAACTAGCGGGAGAGATACGCAGTATTTT
length: 13; V: TRBV27; size: NA; D: NA; J: TRBJ1-3; CDR3: CASSYGLGNTIYF; DNA: TGTGCCAGCAGTTATGGATTAGGAAACACCATATATTTT
length: 15; V: TRBV7-6; size: NA; D: TRBD1; J: TRBJ1-4; CDR3: CASSLGQGANEKLFF; DNA: TGTGCCAGCAGCTTGGGACAGGGGGCTAATGAAAAACTGTTTTTT
length: 13; V: TRBV19; size: NA; D: NA; J: TRBJ1-1; CDR3: CASSIGRTTEAFF; DNA: TGTGCCAGTAGTATAGGGCGAACTACGGAAGCTTTCTTT